This is a list of T cell receptor beta chains from one sample in a study of PD-1 blockade in classical Hodgkin lymphoma. Assay: immunoSEQ multiplex PCR; the TCRdb copy retains only in-frame clones and omits some. This table holds approximately 90,000 clones, approximately 83% found once. Here the sequenced sample was peripheral blood mononuclear cells (PBMCs), taken before the fourth cycle of nivolumab. These receptors were taken from a human donor with classical Hodgkin lymphoma. Each CDR3 is given with its conserved first and last residue. The order of the fields is V gene, D gene, J gene, CDR3 protein. A D gene is named only where the DNA matches it firmly.

TRBV7-8	NA	TRBJ2-7	CASSARTASYEQYF
TRBV4-2	TRBD2	TRBJ2-1	CASSQGFSGGPVNEQFF
TRBV6-1	TRBD1	TRBJ1-1	CASSVGGTGATTEAFF
TRBV11-2	TRBD2	TRBJ2-3	CASSFTTGGIDTQYF
TRBV7-3	NA	TRBJ2-5	CASSPNGLRPQYF
TRBV5-6	NA	TRBJ1-2	CASSPGDPRYGYTF
TRBV19	TRBD1	TRBJ1-5	CASSNPAGQYSNQPQHF
TRBV28	TRBD2	TRBJ2-7	CASSFFRGDSGTKYEQYF
TRBV19	NA	TRBJ1-4	CASSPRSPGLFF
TRBV4-1	TRBD1	TRBJ1-2	CASSRPRQGGGYGYTF
TRBV18	TRBD2	TRBJ2-5	CASSPLAGGGGETQYF
TRBV5-6	TRBD1	TRBJ2-7	CASSSLTGAADNEQYF
TRBV25-1	TRBD2	TRBJ2-7	CASSDGGFSYEQYF
TRBV5-4	TRBD2	TRBJ2-7	CATTKNPSGRAYEQYF
TRBV7-2	TRBD2	TRBJ2-1	CASSLLAGVVNEQFF
TRBV30	TRBD1	TRBJ1-1	CAWSKTGGTEAFF
TRBV19	NA	TRBJ1-5	CASVDRDGSNQPQHF
TRBV7-8	NA	TRBJ1-1	CASSSEDITGTEAFF
TRBV5-5	NA	TRBJ2-5	CASSLAQETQYF
TRBV4-1	NA	TRBJ2-2	CASSQGPTAITGELFF
TRBV2	NA	TRBJ2-1	CASSEELYNEQFF
TRBV27	NA	TRBJ2-2	CASTEAPTGELFF
TRBV7-6	NA	TRBJ2-5	CASSESPGLETQYF
TRBV9	NA	TRBJ2-5	CASSVRLAVGETQYF
TRBV28	NA	TRBJ1-4	CASSFVLPNEKLFF
TRBV4-2	NA	TRBJ1-2	CASSQGQAGYYGYTF
TRBV11-1	TRBD1	TRBJ2-5	CASSSGQVETQYF
TRBV5-4	NA	TRBJ2-7	CASSLGRLVEGSYEQYF
TRBV7-8	TRBD2	TRBJ2-5	CASSLGEGGSIETQYF
TRBV5-6	TRBD1	TRBJ1-2	CASSRGDRVWYGYTF
TRBV4-1	TRBD2	TRBJ2-1	CASSQPSGSSHYNEQFF
TRBV14	NA	TRBJ2-1	CASSPNSIEQFF
TRBV6-1	NA	TRBJ2-3	CASSEVGDTDTQYF
TRBV19	NA	TRBJ2-7	CASKTGVSGAEQYF
TRBV18	TRBD1	TRBJ2-3	CASSPSDRGTDTQYF
TRBV10-3	NA	TRBJ2-7	CAISGGYEQYF
TRBV29-1	NA	TRBJ2-1	CSAHRGKGFNEQFF
TRBV5-1	TRBD2	TRBJ2-5	CASSLISGRETQYF
TRBV5-4	NA	TRBJ2-1	CASSSTSFEQFF
TRBV11-2	NA	TRBJ2-7	CASSWAGRSYEQYF
TRBV28	TRBD1	TRBJ1-4	CASALVDRVLGKLFF
TRBV10-3	NA	TRBJ2-2	CAISPTTGELFF
TRBV7-9	TRBD2	TRBJ2-3	CASSSGLGSFTDTQYF